These T cell receptor beta chains were read from a single sample in a study of CD8+CD57+ T cells in acquired aplastic anemia. TCRdb re-analysed the reads in MiXCR, keeping a single row per CDR3 protein. Of under 350,000 distinct CDR3 sequences listed, 56% were seen once; the top ten hold around 1.2%. The specimen sequenced was sorted CD4+, CD8+, or CD8+CD57+ T cells (not recorded which) from PBMCs. The receptor source for this set is a human donor with aplastic anemia. The CDR3 runs from the conserved cysteine through the conserved F or W. The order of the fields is clone size, J gene, D gene, V gene, CDR3 DNA, CDR3 protein. D genes are given only for firm matches. Some rows have no size entry. The others give once, few or many, or a class for an expanded clone.

size: -
J: TRBJ2-5
D: -
V: TRBV2
DNA: TGTGCCAGCAATGAATGGGGCCCCCAAGAGACCCAGTACTTC
CDR3: CASNEWGPQETQYF

size: -
J: TRBJ2-5
D: -
V: TRBV2
DNA: TGTGCCAGCAGTGAAGGTCTTCTAGGGCGGACCCAGTACTTC
CDR3: CASSEGLLGRTQYF

size: -
J: TRBJ2-7
D: -
V: TRBV19
DNA: TGTGCCAGTAGTACGTCGACTGCCTCCTACGAGCAGTACTTC
CDR3: CASSTSTASYEQYF

size: -
J: TRBJ2-6
D: TRBD1
V: TRBV5-4
DNA: TGTGCCAGCAGCTTGCCAGGGGGTATCGGGGCCAACGTCCTGACTTTC
CDR3: CASSLPGGIGANVLTF

size: few
J: TRBJ2-1
D: -
V: TRBV20-1
DNA: TGCAGTGCTAGGTCCCTCCCGCAATACAATGAGCAGTTCTTC
CDR3: CSARSLPQYNEQFF

size: -
J: TRBJ2-1
D: -
V: TRBV2
DNA: TGTGCCAGCCGGGACATAAACTCCCGGGACCCAGAGCAGTTCTTC
CDR3: CASRDINSRDPEQFF

size: -
J: TRBJ2-7
D: -
V: TRBV7-2
DNA: TGTGCCAGCAGACTTATCGGCCTCCCCCACTACGAGCAGTACTTC
CDR3: CASRLIGLPHYEQYF

size: many
J: TRBJ2-7
D: -
V: TRBV6-5
DNA: TGTGCCAGCAGTTACGCCGTTCAGGGGCGCCACGAGCAGTACTTC
CDR3: CASSYAVQGRHEQYF

size: -
J: TRBJ1-2
D: TRBD1
V: TRBV12-3/TRBV12-4
DNA: TGTGCCAGCAGTCCGACAGGGGGGTATGGCTACACCTTC
CDR3: CASSPTGGYGYTF

size: -
J: TRBJ1-1
D: -
V: TRBV9
DNA: TGTGCCAGCAGCAGTACCGGGACGGTTACTGAAGCTTTCTTT
CDR3: CASSSTGTVTEAFF

size: few
J: TRBJ1-2
D: TRBD1
V: TRBV10-2
DNA: TGCGCCAGCAGGCCGGGACAGGGGGTCGGCCACACCTTC
CDR3: CASRPGQGVGHTF

size: -
J: TRBJ2-3
D: -
V: TRBV10-3
DNA: TGTGCCATTTCAACTAGGGAGGACAGGGATACGCAGTATTTT
CDR3: CAISTREDRDTQYF

size: many
J: TRBJ2-7
D: TRBD1
V: TRBV27
DNA: TGTGCCAGCAGTTTATCCCCAGGGGGCGTCCCCCACGAGCAGTACTTC
CDR3: CASSLSPGGVPHEQYF

size: -
J: TRBJ2-1
D: -
V: TRBV19
DNA: TGTGCCAGTAACCTTGGCAGGGTCCACAATGAGCAGTTCTTC
CDR3: CASNLGRVHNEQFF

size: many
J: TRBJ2-3
D: TRBD2
V: TRBV20-1
DNA: TGCAGTGCTCGTACTAGCGGGAGGGCCTCACATACGCAGTATTTT
CDR3: CSARTSGRASHTQYF

size: many
J: TRBJ1-4
D: -
V: TRBV14
DNA: TGTGCCAGCAGCTCCCGGGCCCTCGAAAAACTGTTTTTT
CDR3: CASSSRALEKLFF

size: -
J: TRBJ1-2
D: TRBD1
V: TRBV7-9
DNA: TGTGCCAGCAGCTTGGGACAGAGACGTGGCTACACCTTC
CDR3: CASSLGQRRGYTF

size: -
J: TRBJ1-1
D: -
V: TRBV7-6
DNA: TGTGCCAGCAGCCCAAGACCTCTCGCGGGGAACACTGAAGCTTTCTTT
CDR3: CASSPRPLAGNTEAFF

size: -
J: TRBJ2-5
D: -
V: TRBV24-1
DNA: TGTGCCACCAGCCCCATACCCCTCGAGCAGGGAGAGACCCAGTACTTC
CDR3: CATSPIPLEQGETQYF

size: -
J: TRBJ1-5
D: -
V: TRBV29-1
DNA: TGCAGCGCTAAACAGGATAGCAATCAGCCCCAGCATTTT
CDR3: CSAKQDSNQPQHF

size: -
J: TRBJ2-7
D: -
V: TRBV5-1
DNA: TGCGCCAGCAGAAGGACAAGTTCGGAGGAGCAGTACTTC
CDR3: CASRRTSSEEQYF

size: many
J: TRBJ1-5
D: -
V: TRBV20-1
DNA: TGCAGTGCTCCTCAGGGTGGCAATCAGCCCCAGCATTTT
CDR3: CSAPQGGNQPQHF

size: -
J: TRBJ2-2
D: -
V: TRBV2
DNA: TGTGCCAGCAGTGTGCAGGGGTCTAGCGGGGAGCTGTTTTTT
CDR3: CASSVQGSSGELFF

size: -
J: TRBJ1-3
D: -
V: TRBV4-1
DNA: TGCGCCAGCAGCCAAGGACTGTTAGCTGGAAACACCATATATTTT
CDR3: CASSQGLLAGNTIYF

size: -
J: TRBJ2-1
D: -
V: TRBV10-3
DNA: TGTGCCATCAGTGGGAAAGCTGAGCAGTTCTTC
CDR3: CAISGKAEQFF

size: -
J: TRBJ1-5
D: -
V: TRBV3-1
DNA: TGTGCCAGCAGCCAAGGGGCCCTGGACCACGAGCATTTT
CDR3: CASSQGALDHEHF

size: -
J: TRBJ2-1
D: -
V: TRBV20-1
DNA: TGCAGTGCTTTTGGAGTCCCGGGGTACAATGAGCAGTTCTTC
CDR3: CSAFGVPGYNEQFF

size: -
J: TRBJ1-1
D: -
V: TRBV2
DNA: TGTGCCAGCAGTGCAGAGATACTCGGTACGGACACTGAAGCTTTCTTT
CDR3: CASSAEILGTDTEAFF

size: -
J: TRBJ2-7
D: -
V: TRBV9
DNA: TGTGCCAGCAGCCCCTACAGCGGCGAGCAGTACTTC
CDR3: CASSPYSGEQYF